This T cell receptor (beta chain) was sequenced for a study of blood T cell repertoires in COVID-19. The method was immunoSEQ multiplex PCR; TCRdb's version includes in-frame clones alone and lacks a portion of them. The sample includes under 300,000 clones, around 84% of them seen just once. The source is a woman aged 35 to 49 who had recovered from COVID-19. Sequencing input: peripheral blood.

The DNA of the CDR3 is TGCGCCAGCAGCCAAGAGGCTAGCGGGGTTTTTGAGCAGTTCTTC. Protein product: CASSQEASGVFEQFF. The chain links TRBV4-3 to TRBJ2-1, with 9 bases identical to TRBD2. The CDR3 loop spans 15 amino acids. The germline gives CDR1 LGHNA, CDR2 YSLEER. The V and J ends lost 0 bases and 9 bases, in that order; junction bases with no gene match: 6.